A selection of T cell receptor beta chains follows, all from one sample in a study of cytomegalovirus exposure and HLA in healthy donors. Method: immunoSEQ multiplex PCR; TCRdb's copy keeps in-frame clones and lacks some. The repertoire holds more than 100,000 clones, around 84% seen once, with roughly 3.5% in the top ten. The sample comprised PBMCs. Receptor source: a woman aged 25 to 39 in good health and CMV-seropositive. The CDR3 runs from the conserved cysteine through the conserved F or W. Each record gives: CDR3 length, J gene, V gene, clone size, D gene, CDR3 protein, CDR3 DNA. A D gene is named only where the DNA matches it firmly. Clone size is given for some rows only: seen once, a few or many times, or a class if the clone is expanded.

cdr3_length: 14
j_call: TRBJ1-4
v_call: TRBV28
clone_size: .
d_call: TRBD1
cdr3_aa: CASSLSDRGGKLFF
cdr3_nt: TGTGCCAGCAGTTTATCTGACAGGGGTGGGAAACTGTTTTTT

cdr3_length: 13
j_call: TRBJ2-5
v_call: TRBV30
clone_size: few
d_call: .
cdr3_aa: CAWGRPLPGTQYF
cdr3_nt: TGTGCCTGGGGGAGGCCCCTACCAGGGACCCAGTACTTC

cdr3_length: 17
j_call: TRBJ2-1
v_call: TRBV6-1
clone_size: once
d_call: TRBD2
cdr3_aa: CASSGPLSGGYSDEQFF
cdr3_nt: TGTGCCAGCAGTGGGCCCCTTAGCGGGGGCTATTCGGATGAGCAGTTCTTC

cdr3_length: 17
j_call: TRBJ2-4
v_call: TRBV6-1
clone_size: .
d_call: .
cdr3_aa: CASSERREGGGGNIQYF
cdr3_nt: TGTGCCAGCAGTGAAAGGAGGGAGGGGGGGGGCGGAAACATTCAGTACTTC

cdr3_length: 12
j_call: TRBJ2-7
v_call: TRBV28
clone_size: .
d_call: .
cdr3_aa: CASAGSVYEQYF
cdr3_nt: TGTGCCAGCGCAGGTAGCGTCTACGAGCAGTACTTC

cdr3_length: 16
j_call: TRBJ2-3
v_call: TRBV7-2
clone_size: few
d_call: TRBD2
cdr3_aa: CASSTGLAGGTDTQYF
cdr3_nt: TGTGCCAGCAGTACCGGACTAGCGGGGGGAACAGATACGCAGTATTTT

cdr3_length: 13
j_call: TRBJ1-4
v_call: TRBV28
clone_size: .
d_call: .
cdr3_aa: CASIRATNEKLFF
cdr3_nt: TGTGCCAGCATTCGGGCAACTAATGAAAAACTGTTTTTT

cdr3_length: 15
j_call: TRBJ1-6
v_call: TRBV6-5
clone_size: .
d_call: .
cdr3_aa: CASSYRRGYNSPLHF
cdr3_nt: TGTGCCAGCAGCTACCGCCGGGGGTACAATTCACCCCTCCACTTT

cdr3_length: 15
j_call: TRBJ2-5
v_call: TRBV4-2
clone_size: .
d_call: .
cdr3_aa: CASSQVFTGQETQYF
cdr3_nt: TGTGCCAGCAGCCAAGTCTTCACAGGGCAAGAGACCCAGTACTTC

cdr3_length: 14
j_call: TRBJ1-6
v_call: TRBV10-3
clone_size: .
d_call: .
cdr3_aa: CATTDRFPMSPLHF
cdr3_nt: TGTGCCACCACCGACAGGTTCCCTATGTCACCCCTCCACTTT

cdr3_length: 16
j_call: TRBJ2-2
v_call: TRBV28
clone_size: .
d_call: TRBD2
cdr3_aa: CASSHGTSGGTGELFF
cdr3_nt: TGTGCCAGCAGTCACGGGACTAGCGGGGGGACCGGGGAGCTGTTTTTT

cdr3_length: 14
j_call: TRBJ1-4
v_call: TRBV7-6
clone_size: .
d_call: .
cdr3_aa: CASSLAGGSEKLFF
cdr3_nt: TGTGCCAGCAGCTTAGCAGGGGGTTCTGAAAAACTGTTTTTT

cdr3_length: 16
j_call: TRBJ1-4
v_call: TRBV28
clone_size: .
d_call: TRBD1
cdr3_aa: CASTSFRGPRGEKLFF
cdr3_nt: TGTGCCAGCACTTCGTTCAGGGGGCCCCGTGGCGAAAAACTGTTTTTT

cdr3_length: 15
j_call: TRBJ2-2
v_call: TRBV6-6
clone_size: few
d_call: TRBD1
cdr3_aa: CASRTDRATAGELFF
cdr3_nt: TGTGCCAGCAGGACGGACAGGGCAACGGCCGGGGAGCTGTTTTTT

cdr3_length: 18
j_call: TRBJ1-6
v_call: TRBV28
clone_size: .
d_call: .
cdr3_aa: CASSLLLAGPSYNSPLHF
cdr3_nt: TGTGCCAGCAGTTTATTGCTTGCAGGGCCATCCTATAATTCACCCCTCCACTTT

cdr3_length: 14
j_call: TRBJ1-2
v_call: TRBV5-5
clone_size: .
d_call: .
cdr3_aa: CASSPGLQDYGYTF
cdr3_nt: TGTGCCAGCAGCCCTGGGTTACAGGACTATGGCTACACCTTC

cdr3_length: 13
j_call: TRBJ2-3
v_call: TRBV5-6
clone_size: few
d_call: TRBD2
cdr3_aa: CASSFGTSDTQYF
cdr3_nt: TGTGCCAGCAGCTTCGGGACTAGCGATACGCAGTATTTT

cdr3_length: 16
j_call: TRBJ2-7
v_call: TRBV19
clone_size: .
d_call: .
cdr3_aa: CASSTPGAGGSYEQYF
cdr3_nt: TGTGCCAGTAGTACCCCCGGAGCGGGTGGCTCCTACGAGCAGTACTTC

cdr3_length: 15
j_call: TRBJ2-1
v_call: TRBV7-3
clone_size: .
d_call: TRBD2
cdr3_aa: CASSLGSGGVNEQFF
cdr3_nt: TGTGCCAGCAGCTTAGGTAGCGGGGGGGTCAATGAGCAGTTCTTC

cdr3_length: 16
j_call: TRBJ2-1
v_call: TRBV7-8
clone_size: .
d_call: TRBD1
cdr3_aa: CASSLQTGVAYNEQFF
cdr3_nt: TGTGCCAGCAGCCTTCAGACAGGGGTGGCCTACAATGAGCAGTTCTTC

cdr3_length: 14
j_call: TRBJ2-7
v_call: TRBV19
clone_size: .
d_call: TRBD1
cdr3_aa: CASSMGQGFYEQYF
cdr3_nt: TGTGCCAGTAGTATGGGACAGGGGTTCTACGAGCAGTACTTC

cdr3_length: 15
j_call: TRBJ1-4
v_call: TRBV7-9
clone_size: .
d_call: TRBD1
cdr3_aa: CASSQSGTGGEKLFF
cdr3_nt: TGTGCCAGCAGCCAATCCGGGACAGGGGGCGAAAAACTGTTTTTT

cdr3_length: 15
j_call: TRBJ2-2
v_call: TRBV6-5
clone_size: .
d_call: TRBD1
cdr3_aa: CASSWDREIAGELFF
cdr3_nt: TGTGCCAGCAGTTGGGACAGGGAAATCGCCGGGGAGCTGTTTTTT

cdr3_length: 16
j_call: TRBJ2-6
v_call: TRBV4-1
clone_size: .
d_call: TRBD1
cdr3_aa: CASNRQGGSGANVLTF
cdr3_nt: TGCGCCAGCAACCGACAGGGCGGGTCTGGGGCCAACGTCCTGACTTTC

cdr3_length: 15
j_call: TRBJ1-1
v_call: TRBV9
clone_size: .
d_call: .
cdr3_aa: CASSVAGGPGAEAFF
cdr3_nt: TGTGCCAGCAGCGTAGCGGGGGGCCCAGGGGCTGAAGCTTTCTTT

cdr3_length: 17
j_call: TRBJ2-3
v_call: TRBV4-2
clone_size: .
d_call: TRBD2
cdr3_aa: CASSQGIAGSGTDTQYF
cdr3_nt: TGTGCCAGCAGCCAAGGGATAGCGGGGTCCGGCACAGATACGCAGTATTTT

cdr3_length: 13
j_call: TRBJ1-2
v_call: TRBV10-3
clone_size: .
d_call: .
cdr3_aa: CAVSPAGDYGYTF
cdr3_nt: TGTGCCGTCTCCCCCGCCGGTGACTATGGCTACACCTTC

cdr3_length: 17
j_call: TRBJ2-7
v_call: TRBV4-1
clone_size: .
d_call: TRBD1
cdr3_aa: CASSHGRGQLLSYEQYF
cdr3_nt: TGCGCCAGCAGCCATGGTAGGGGACAGTTACTCTCCTACGAGCAGTACTTC

cdr3_length: 14
j_call: TRBJ1-2
v_call: TRBV6-6
clone_size: few
d_call: TRBD1
cdr3_aa: CASSESDRVYGYTF
cdr3_nt: TGTGCCAGCAGCGAATCGGACAGGGTCTATGGCTACACCTTC

cdr3_length: 14
j_call: TRBJ2-4
v_call: TRBV27
clone_size: .
d_call: TRBD1
cdr3_aa: CASSLNGQGFVQYF
cdr3_nt: TGTGCCAGCAGTTTAAATGGACAGGGTTTTGTTCAGTACTTC

cdr3_length: 16
j_call: TRBJ2-1
v_call: TRBV6-1
clone_size: .
d_call: .
cdr3_aa: CASSDLGRGHVDEQFF
cdr3_nt: TGTGCCAGCAGTGACCTCGGGAGGGGGCATGTCGACGAGCAGTTCTTC

cdr3_length: 13
j_call: TRBJ2-2
v_call: TRBV11-2
clone_size: .
d_call: .
cdr3_aa: CASSLEVGGELFF
cdr3_nt: TGTGCCAGCAGCTTAGAAGTCGGCGGGGAGCTGTTTTTT

cdr3_length: 15
j_call: TRBJ2-7
v_call: TRBV6-5
clone_size: .
d_call: TRBD2
cdr3_aa: CASSSPGGLNYEQYF
cdr3_nt: TGTGCCAGCAGTTCCCCGGGAGGGCTGAACTACGAGCAGTACTTC

cdr3_length: 15
j_call: TRBJ2-3
v_call: TRBV7-9
clone_size: .
d_call: TRBD2
cdr3_aa: CASSKQRGRTDTQYF
cdr3_nt: TGTGCCAGCAGCAAACAGCGGGGGCGCACAGATACGCAGTATTTT

cdr3_length: 14
j_call: TRBJ2-5
v_call: TRBV25-1
clone_size: .
d_call: .
cdr3_aa: CASSRDTKGETQYF
cdr3_nt: TGTGCCAGCAGCCGGGACACAAAGGGAGAGACCCAGTACTTC

cdr3_length: 11
j_call: TRBJ1-4
v_call: TRBV29-1
clone_size: once
d_call: TRBD1
cdr3_aa: CSVGQGSKLFF
cdr3_nt: TGCAGCGTTGGACAGGGTTCAAAACTGTTTTTT

cdr3_length: 16
j_call: TRBJ2-1
v_call: TRBV7-6
clone_size: few
d_call: TRBD2
cdr3_aa: CASSFNPGLAYNEQFF
cdr3_nt: TGTGCCAGCAGCTTTAACCCGGGACTAGCCTACAATGAGCAGTTCTTC

cdr3_length: 17
j_call: TRBJ2-7
v_call: TRBV7-2
clone_size: once
d_call: TRBD1
cdr3_aa: CASSLPGTAIGAYEQYF
cdr3_nt: TGTGCCAGCAGCTTACCTGGGACAGCCATTGGGGCCTACGAGCAGTACTTC

cdr3_length: 17
j_call: TRBJ2-1
v_call: TRBV6-1
clone_size: .
d_call: .
cdr3_aa: CASSERRGGAVANEQFF
cdr3_nt: TGTGCCAGCAGTGAAAGGCGTGGGGGCGCGGTGGCCAATGAGCAGTTCTTC

cdr3_length: 13
j_call: TRBJ1-2
v_call: TRBV2
clone_size: .
d_call: TRBD1
cdr3_aa: CAGGQGNNYGYTF
cdr3_nt: TGTGCCGGGGGACAGGGAAACAACTATGGCTACACCTTC

cdr3_length: 16
j_call: TRBJ2-1
v_call: TRBV15
clone_size: .
d_call: TRBD2
cdr3_aa: CATSRGTSGSYNEQFF
cdr3_nt: TGTGCCACCAGCAGAGGGACTAGCGGGTCCTACAATGAGCAGTTCTTC

cdr3_length: 15
j_call: TRBJ2-7
v_call: TRBV10-2
clone_size: .
d_call: TRBD1
cdr3_aa: CASLTSRQGYYEQYF
cdr3_nt: TGCGCCAGCCTTACCTCCAGACAGGGATACTACGAGCAGTACTTC

cdr3_length: 16
j_call: TRBJ2-1
v_call: TRBV28
clone_size: .
d_call: TRBD2
cdr3_aa: CASSQTSGGRYNEQFF
cdr3_nt: TGTGCCAGCAGTCAGACGAGCGGGGGCCGTTACAATGAGCAGTTCTTC

cdr3_length: 16
j_call: TRBJ1-3
v_call: TRBV4-3
clone_size: few
d_call: TRBD1
cdr3_aa: CASSQVGQGSGNTIYF
cdr3_nt: TGCGCCAGCAGCCAAGTGGGACAGGGTTCTGGAAACACCATATATTTT

cdr3_length: 15
j_call: TRBJ2-5
v_call: TRBV19
clone_size: .
d_call: TRBD1
cdr3_aa: CASSPRGTVIQTQYF
cdr3_nt: TGTGCCAGTAGTCCACGAGGGACAGTAATACAGACCCAGTACTTC

cdr3_length: 17
j_call: TRBJ1-4
v_call: TRBV4-2
clone_size: few
d_call: TRBD1
cdr3_aa: CASSQHSSRGLGEKLFF
cdr3_nt: TGTGCCAGCAGCCAACATTCCTCCAGGGGGCTAGGGGAAAAACTGTTTTTT

cdr3_length: 15
j_call: TRBJ2-2
v_call: TRBV19
clone_size: .
d_call: .
cdr3_aa: CASSMRDSPSRQLFF
cdr3_nt: TGTGCCAGTAGTATGCGGGACAGCCCCTCGAGGCAGCTGTTTTTT

cdr3_length: 13
j_call: TRBJ1-1
v_call: TRBV30
clone_size: .
d_call: TRBD1
cdr3_aa: CAWSGGTVTEAFF
cdr3_nt: TGTGCCTGGAGTGGCGGGACAGTCACTGAAGCTTTCTTT

cdr3_length: 15
j_call: TRBJ2-3
v_call: TRBV4-3
clone_size: .
d_call: .
cdr3_aa: CASSQDGTGHQTQYF
cdr3_nt: TGCGCCAGCAGCCAGGACGGGACTGGCCACCAGACGCAGTATTTT

cdr3_length: 13
j_call: TRBJ1-6
v_call: TRBV6-5
clone_size: .
d_call: TRBD1
cdr3_aa: CASRGQGSPPLHF
cdr3_nt: TGTGCCAGCAGGGGACAGGGATCTCCACCCCTCCACTTT